This T cell receptor (beta chain) appears in the sequencing data of a study of shared clonotypes between healthy human individuals. Study results and limitations: Generation probabilities of non-shared clonotypes were lower (relative to those shared by all four donors).

Libraries were prepared by immunoSEQ multiplex PCR; TCRdb keeps only in-frame clonotypes and omits some of them. The table includes hundreds of thousands of clones, 95% to 98% detected once. Study donors comprised healthy, HIV-negative adults devoid of recent acute infection or vaccination. CDR1 and CDR2 from the germline V gene are SGDLS and YYNGEE. The V and J ends lost 0 bases and 2 bases, in that order; junction bases with no gene match: 4. This CDR3 has 15 residues. Notes on this clone: Its antigen is unknown.

Material: naive CD4+ T cells sorted from blood. Sample subset: CD45RA+ positively selected. The rearrangement uses TRBV9 and TRBJ2-7; 8 positions match TRBD1. The receptor's source is a woman aged 25-40 years in good health. The CDR3 here is CASSVGATGAYEQYF. In nucleotides, the CDR3 is TGTGCCAGCAGCGTAGGAGCGACAGGGGCCTACGAGCAGTACTTC.